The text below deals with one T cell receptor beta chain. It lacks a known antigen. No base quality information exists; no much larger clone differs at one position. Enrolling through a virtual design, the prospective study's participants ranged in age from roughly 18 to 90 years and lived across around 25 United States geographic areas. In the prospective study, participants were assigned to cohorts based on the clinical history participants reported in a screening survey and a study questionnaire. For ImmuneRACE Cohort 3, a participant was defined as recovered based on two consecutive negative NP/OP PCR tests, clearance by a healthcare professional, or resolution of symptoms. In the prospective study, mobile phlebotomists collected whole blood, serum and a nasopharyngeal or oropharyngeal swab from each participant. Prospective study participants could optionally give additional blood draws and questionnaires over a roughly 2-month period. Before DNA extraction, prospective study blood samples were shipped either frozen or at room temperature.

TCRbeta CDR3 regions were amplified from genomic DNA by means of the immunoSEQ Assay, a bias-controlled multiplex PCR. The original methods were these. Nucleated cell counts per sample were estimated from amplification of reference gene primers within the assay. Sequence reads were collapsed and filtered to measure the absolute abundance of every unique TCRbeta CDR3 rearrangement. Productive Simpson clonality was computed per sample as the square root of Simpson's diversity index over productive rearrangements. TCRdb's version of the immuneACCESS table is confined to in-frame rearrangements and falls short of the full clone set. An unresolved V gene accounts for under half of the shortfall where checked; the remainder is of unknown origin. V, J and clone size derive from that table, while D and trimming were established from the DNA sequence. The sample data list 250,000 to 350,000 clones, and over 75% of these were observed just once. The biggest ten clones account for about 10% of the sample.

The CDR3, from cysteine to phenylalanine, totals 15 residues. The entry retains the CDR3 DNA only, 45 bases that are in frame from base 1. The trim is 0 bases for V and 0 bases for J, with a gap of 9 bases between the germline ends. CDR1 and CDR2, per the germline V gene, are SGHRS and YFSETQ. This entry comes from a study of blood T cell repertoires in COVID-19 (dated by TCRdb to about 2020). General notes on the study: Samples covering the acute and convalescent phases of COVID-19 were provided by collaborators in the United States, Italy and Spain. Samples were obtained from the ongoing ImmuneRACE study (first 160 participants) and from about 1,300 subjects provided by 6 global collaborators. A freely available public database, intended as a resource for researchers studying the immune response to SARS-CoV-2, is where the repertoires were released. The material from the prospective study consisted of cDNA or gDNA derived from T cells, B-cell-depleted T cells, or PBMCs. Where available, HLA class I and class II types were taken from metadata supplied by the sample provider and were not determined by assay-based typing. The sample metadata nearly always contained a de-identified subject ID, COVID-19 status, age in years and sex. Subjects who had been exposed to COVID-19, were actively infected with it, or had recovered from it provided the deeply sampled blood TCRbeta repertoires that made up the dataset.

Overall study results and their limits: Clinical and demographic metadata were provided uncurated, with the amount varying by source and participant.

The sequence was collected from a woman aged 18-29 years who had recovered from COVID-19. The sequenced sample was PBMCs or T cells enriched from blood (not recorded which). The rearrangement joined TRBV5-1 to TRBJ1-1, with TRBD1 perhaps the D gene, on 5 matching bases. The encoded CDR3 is CASSLAKGMNTEAFF. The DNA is TGCGCCAGCAGCTTGGCCAAGGGGATGAACACTGAAGCTTTCTTT.